This T cell receptor beta chain appears in the sequencing data of a study of blood T cell repertoires in COVID-19. Original data processing: For nucleated cells, counts were estimated from reference gene primer amplification. Libraries were prepared by immunoSEQ multiplex PCR; TCRdb keeps only in-frame clonotypes and omits some of them. That table furnishes V, J and clone size, whereas the DNA furnished D and trimming. The sample shows approximately 470,000 clones, 70% to 90% of them seen only once. Germline CDR1 is MNHEY and CDR2 is SMNVEV (reference sequence). This CDR3 region has 16 residues. With 5 bases removed from V and 4 bases from J, the gap between germline ends came to 20 bases.

This sequence joins TRBV27 and TRBJ1-2; no definite D call. This TCR derives from a human donor in a cohort sampled during active COVID-19. Sequencing input: peripheral blood. The CDR3 spells CASSPRLDGLIYGYTF. The CDR3 coding sequence is TGTGCCAGCAGTCCGAGGCTGGATGGGTTAATCTATGGCTACACCTTC.